The source of this TCR beta chain is a study of blood T cell repertoires in COVID-19. Turning to the study itself: Nucleic acid was either cDNA or gDNA, and it came from T cells, B-cell-depleted T cells, or PBMCs.

Germline CDR1 and CDR2: LGHDT and YNNKEL (reference sequence). The J segment lost 6 bases and the V segment lost 0 bases, leaving 2 bases of the junction unmatched. The CDR3 extends over 15 amino acids. Methods used by the authors: Amplification of reference gene primers was used by the study to estimate nucleated cell counts. Clones were read by immunoSEQ multiplex PCR, and TCRdb kept only the in-frame ones, dropping some. That table is the source of V, J and clone size, and D and trimming were worked out from the DNA. The data show under 55,000 clones, 86% seen once. The chain links TRBV3-1 (or the pseudogene TRBV3-2) to TRBJ2-1; 10 nucleotides agree with TRBD1. The sample was peripheral blood. This receptor was obtained from a man aged 35 to 55 with active COVID-19. CDR3 DNA: TGTGCCAGCAGCCAAGATTGGGACAGGGGCAATGAGCAGTTCTTC. It encodes CASSQDWDRGNEQFF.